A selection of T cell receptor beta chains follows, all from one sample in a study of OX40 agonist ivuxolimab in advanced cancers. Assay used: immunoSEQ multiplex PCR; TCRdb lists only in-frame clones, some missing. The repertoire has approximately 66,000 clones, 75% to 90% of them found once; the top ten carry around 6.9%. This specimen was CD4+ or CD8+ T cells sorted from blood, taken in a trial of the OX40 agonist ivuxolimab. Receptor source: an adult with an advanced solid tumor such as melanoma, head and neck, liver or kidney cancer. Each CDR3 is given with its conserved first and last residue. A D gene is named only where the DNA matches it firmly. Not all rows give a size; the values are once, few, many and, for expanded clones, a class.

>TRBD1|once|TRBJ2-3|TRBV14
TGTGCCAGCAGCCACTGGACAGGGGGCTCACTAGCGATTAGCACAGATACGCAGTATTTT
CASSHWTGGSLAISTDTQYF
>TRBD2|NA|TRBJ2-2|TRBV4-1
TGCGCCAGCAGCCAAGGGGGACTAGCTGTCAGCCAAACCATTTTT
CASSQGGLAVSQTIF
>NA|once|TRBJ2-1|TRBV4-3
TGCGCCAGCAGGATTTCCTCCGGATTCAATGAGCAGTTCTTC
CASRISSGFNEQFF
>NA|NA|TRBJ2-7|TRBV30
TGTGCCTGGAGCGCCCCCTACGAGCAGTACTTC
CAWSAPYEQYF
>TRBD1|few|TRBJ1-4|TRBV30
TGTGCCTGGATCCCCGGAACAGGGGAAGAAAAACTGTTTTTT
CAWIPGTGEEKLFF
>TRBD1|NA|TRBJ1-5|TRBV10-1
TGCGCCAGCACCAGGGACAGGGCTGGGAGCAATCAGCCCCAGCATTTT
CASTRDRAGSNQPQHF
>NA|NA|TRBJ2-5|TRBV19
TGTGCCAGTAGTCCCCAGGGGGGTGGGGGCGAGACCCAGTACTTC
CASSPQGGGGETQYF
>NA|NA|TRBJ1-1|TRBV19
TGTGCCAGTAGTCCCGGGTTGGGCACTGAAGCTTTCTTT
CASSPGLGTEAFF
>NA|NA|TRBJ1-5|TRBV27
TGTGCCAGCAGCCAATCGGGACTCCCGGGCAATCAGCCCCAGCATTTT
CASSQSGLPGNQPQHF
>NA|few|TRBJ1-5|TRBV5-5
TGTGCCAGCAGCTTGCACCTGGGTCAGCCCCAGCATTTT
CASSLHLGQPQHF
>TRBD2|NA|TRBJ2-5|TRBV2
TGTGCCAGCAAGGAGTCGGGACTAGCATATAAAGAGACCCAGTACTTC
CASKESGLAYKETQYF
>NA|NA|TRBJ2-2|TRBV9
TGTGCCAGCAGCACATGGGACCGGAACACCGGGGAGCTGTTTTTT
CASSTWDRNTGELFF
>NA|once|TRBJ1-2|TRBV9
TGTGCCAGCAGCGTAGCGGGGCCAAACTATGGCTACACCTTC
CASSVAGPNYGYTF
>NA|NA|TRBJ1-1|TRBV4-3
TGCGCCAGCAGCCCGTTTTTGAGGGGCACTGAAGCTTTCTTT
CASSPFLRGTEAFF
>NA|few|TRBJ1-1|TRBV30
TGTGCCTGGAGGGACAGTCCGAATGAAGCTTTCTTT
CAWRDSPNEAFF
>TRBD1|NA|TRBJ2-7|TRBV28
TGTGCCAGCAGTTTACAACGGGACAGAGCTAACGAGCAGTACTTC
CASSLQRDRANEQYF
>TRBD1|NA|TRBJ2-7|TRBV7-8
TGTGCCAGCAGCGCCCACAGGGGACCCTCCTACGAGCAGTACTTC
CASSAHRGPSYEQYF
>NA|few|TRBJ2-2|TRBV6-6
TGTGCCAGCAGTTACCTCGGGGCCGGGGAGCTGTTTTTT
CASSYLGAGELFF
>NA|once|TRBJ1-2|TRBV15
TGTGCCACCAGCAGAGAAAGGGGGTATAACTATGGCTACACCTTC
CATSRERGYNYGYTF
>NA|NA|TRBJ1-2|TRBV6-5
TGTGCCAGCAGTTATGGGAGGATCTATGGCTACACCTTC
CASSYGRIYGYTF
>NA|once|TRBJ1-1|TRBV19
TGTGCCAGTAGTATAGGGTCCACTGAAGCTTTCTTT
CASSIGSTEAFF
>TRBD2|NA|TRBJ2-7|TRBV27
TGTGCCAGCAGTTTTCGTGGCGGGAGTTACGAGCAGTACTTC
CASSFRGGSYEQYF
>NA|once|TRBJ1-2|TRBV7-9
TGTGCCAGCAGCCCTCAGACAGACTTAAACTATGGCTACACCTTC
CASSPQTDLNYGYTF
>NA|NA|TRBJ1-1|TRBV4-3
TGCGCCAGCAGCCAAGGCATCGTGGACACTGAAGCTTTCTTT
CASSQGIVDTEAFF
>NA|NA|TRBJ1-1|TRBV6-5
TGTGCCAGCAGTCCAGGGCATGAAGCTTTCTTT
CASSPGHEAFF
>NA|NA|TRBJ1-5|TRBV7-9
TGTGCCAGCAGCTTAGTATCGGATCGAAGAAGGGATCAGCCCCAGCATTTT
CASSLVSDRRRDQPQHF
>TRBD1|NA|TRBJ1-2|TRBV6-1
TGTGCCAGCAGTGGGGGGACAGGGGGCTATGGCTACACCTTC
CASSGGTGGYGYTF
>TRBD1|NA|TRBJ1-4|TRBV13
TGTGCCAGCAGCGCGCAGGGGGCTGCTAATGAAAAACTGTTTTTT
CASSAQGAANEKLFF
>NA|NA|TRBJ2-7|TRBV4-1
TGCGCCAGCAGCCTACCTGGACAGTACGAGCAGTACTTC
CASSLPGQYEQYF
>NA|NA|TRBJ2-5|TRBV5-1
TGCGCCAGCAGCTTGGGGACAAGTTTTAAAGAGACCCAGTACTTC
CASSLGTSFKETQYF
>TRBD1|NA|TRBJ2-7|TRBV28
TGTGCCAGCAGCCCGACAGGGCTCATCGTCTACGAGCAGTACTTC
CASSPTGLIVYEQYF
>NA|NA|TRBJ2-7|TRBV27
TGTGCCAGCAGTTCTCCCATGAATTATTCCTACGAGCAGTACTTC
CASSSPMNYSYEQYF
>TRBD1|NA|TRBJ2-3|TRBV12-5
TGTGCTAGTGGTTTGGGACAGGGTTTTGCTGATACGCAGTATTTT
CASGLGQGFADTQYF
>TRBD2|NA|TRBJ2-5|TRBV5-1
TGCGCCAGCAGCTTAGGACTAGCGGGTGAAGAGACCCAGTACTTC
CASSLGLAGEETQYF
>TRBD1|NA|TRBJ1-2|TRBV28
TGTGCCAGCAGTTTAAACAGACCGGGACAGGGAAATGGCTACACCTTC
CASSLNRPGQGNGYTF
>TRBD2|NA|TRBJ2-5|TRBV15
TGTGCCACCAGCAGAGTCGGGTTTGGCGGGAGGGCCTTTCGCCAGGAGACCCAGTACTTC
CATSRVGFGGRAFRQETQYF
>NA|NA|TRBJ2-2|TRBV6-5
TGTGCCAGCAGTTACATGGGGACCGGGGAGCTGTTTTTT
CASSYMGTGELFF
>TRBD2|NA|TRBJ2-3|TRBV10-3
TGTGCCATCAGTGGGTTTGGTCCGGGACTAGCGGCAGATACGCAGTATTTT
CAISGFGPGLAADTQYF
>TRBD1|NA|TRBJ1-1|TRBV30
TGTGCCTGGGGGGGACAGAACATGGATGTCTCCAACATGAACACTGAAGCTTTCTTT
CAWGGQNMDVSNMNTEAFF
>TRBD2|NA|TRBJ2-7|TRBV27
TGTGCCAGCAGTTTTCTAGCGGGGGACTCCTACGAGCAGTACTTC
CASSFLAGDSYEQYF
>TRBD1|NA|TRBJ2-3|TRBV9
TGTGCCAGCAGCGTATCAGGAGGGGGACAGGGCATTGTGACAGATACGCAGTATTTT
CASSVSGGGQGIVTDTQYF
>NA|NA|TRBJ2-1|TRBV20-1
TGCAGTGCATCCATGAATGAGCAGTTCTTC
CSASMNEQFF